This T cell receptor (beta chain) comes out of a study of blood T cell repertoires in COVID-19. Study as a whole: COVID-19 samples from acute and convalescent phases originated in the United States, Italy and Spain.

Enrolled during active infection, Seattle patients were then followed longitudinally. Profiling relied on immunoSEQ multiplex PCR, and the TCRdb table lists in-frame clones only, not all of them. Counted here are over 150,000 clones, approximately 91% occurring once; the ten biggest clones make up roughly 5%. Trimming left V 0 bases short and J 2 bases short, with 12 bases between. This CDR3 spans 15 amino acids. Germline V gives CDR1 SGHNT, CDR2 YYREEE (reference sequence). The sequence was obtained from a man aged 18 to 29 with COVID-19, enrolled during active disease. The sample comprised peripheral blood. The chain uses TRBV5-4 and TRBJ2-7, with D unresolved. The CDR3 DNA follows: TGTGCCAGCAGCTTGGACGGGTCTGTAACCTACGAGCAGTACTTC. It specifies CASSLDGSVTYEQYF.